This T cell receptor beta chain was recorded in a study of blood T cell repertoires in COVID-19. Study-wide context: Spain, Italy and the United States supplied samples that represented acute and convalescent COVID-19. T cells, B-cell-depleted T cells, or PBMCs supplied cDNA or gDNA.

Per germline, CDR1 LGHDT and CDR2 YNNKEL (reference sequence). The CDR3 extends over 16 amino acids. The J segment lost 0 bases and the V segment lost 3 bases, leaving 3 bases of the junction unmatched. In the original processing: Amplified reference gene primers provided the basis for estimating nucleated cell counts. Generated by immunoSEQ multiplex PCR, the TCRdb table keeps only in-frame clones and is missing some. V, J and clone size are taken as reported in that table, and D and trimming were inferred from the DNA itself. Of about 110,000 clones listed, roughly 88% are singletons. The sample consisted of peripheral blood. V is TRBV3-1 (or the pseudogene TRBV3-2) and J is TRBJ2-3; 10 bases match TRBD2. This sequence originates from a man aged 45-65 years with active or convalescent COVID-19. CDR3 amino acids: CASSQGTSVSTDTQYF. Written as DNA, the CDR3 is TGTGCCAGCAGCCAGGGGACTAGCGTAAGCACAGATACGCAGTATTTT.